The 7 T cell receptor beta chains listed next were all sequenced from one sample in a study of response to subunit inactivated influenza vaccine. Each CDR3 protein is one row after TCRdb ran MiXCR on the RT-PCR reads. The table lists about 520,000 distinct CDR3 sequences, approximately 6.9% of them singletons. The sequencing used PBMCs from blood, collected 23 to 25 months after vaccination. These TCRs come from a man aged 50 to 69 who received an inactivated influenza vaccine.

This clonotype was seen a handful of times. The V gene is TRBV7-8, the J gene TRBJ2-1; possible D gene TRBD1, 5 bases. CDR3 length equals 15 residues. The V end lost 0 bases, the J end lost 7 bases, and 13 bases lay between the germline ends. Germline loops: CDR1 SGHVS, CDR2 FQNEAQ. The CDR3 reads CASSLASGKGNEQFF. CDR3 sequence (DNA): TGTGCCAGCAGCTTAGCGTCAGGGAAAGGTAATGAGCAGTTCTTC.

This clonotype has only a few counts. The V call is TRBV27, the J call TRBJ2-7; D possibly corresponds to TRBD1 (6 bases). This CDR3 contains 14 residues. The germline gives CDR1 MNHEY, CDR2 SMNVEV (reference sequence). V was pared by 6 bases and J by 5 bases, with 17 bases between. CDR3 nucleotide sequence: TGTGCCAGCAGCTCTTGGGGCAGGGGTGACGAGCAGTACTTC. Translated: CASSSWGRGDEQYF.

This clonotype was recorded at least ten times. The CDR3 DNA reads TGTGCCAGCAGTCGGACTAGCGGGGGGGATCAAGAGACCCAGTACTTC. It is translated as CASSRTSGGDQETQYF. The chain has TRBV6-1 and TRBJ2-5; 15 nucleotides agree with TRBD2. The CDR3 sequence is 16 residues long. Germline V gene sequence: CDR1 MNHNS, CDR2 SASEGT. Trimming took 5 bases from V and 2 from J; bases not matched to a gene: 3.

This rearrangement joins TRBV5-1 to TRBJ2-5; TRBD1 matches 9 bases. J lost 6 bases, V lost 6 bases, and 12 bases had no gene match. The CDR3 loop spans 15 amino acids. The germline CDR1 and CDR2 sequences are SGHRS and YFSETQ. CDR3 bases: TGCGCCAGCACCCTAATGGGGACAGGGAAAAAGACCCAGTACTTC. This codes for CASTLMGTGKKTQYF.

This clonotype was seen ten or more times. This chain connects TRBV29-1 to TRBJ2-7, with TRBD2 matching over 9 bases. Unmatched junction bases numbered 17, after V lost 4 bases and J lost 4 bases. CDR3 length: 17 residues. Germline lookup yields CDR1 SQVTM and CDR2 ANQGSEA. The CDR3 reads CSVVGRLAEMGTYEQYF. As DNA, the CDR3 is TGCAGCGTTGTAGGGCGACTAGCGGAAATGGGGACATACGAGCAGTACTTC.

This clonotype was counted many times. The gene calls are TRBV29-1 and TRBJ2-5, with D possibly TRBD1 on 5 matching bases. V was trimmed by 4 bases and J by 5 bases, leaving 11 bases between them. The V gene's germline CDR1 is SQVTM and CDR2 ANQGSEA. The CDR3 loop spans 12 amino acids. As DNA, the CDR3 is TGCAGCGTTGCCAGGGTGGGCGAGACCCAGTACTTC. This gives the protein CSVARVGETQYF.

This chain links TRBV3-1 with TRBJ2-5; 7 bases align to TRBD1. The CDR3 totals 15 residues. V gave up 1 base and J gave up 2 bases; unmatched junction bases: 4. In germline, CDR1 is LGHDT, CDR2 YNNKEL (reference sequence). CDR3 nucleotide sequence: TGTGCCAGCAGCCAAGTACAGGGGCTACAAGAGACCCAGTACTTC. It is translated as CASSQVQGLQETQYF.